This T cell receptor beta chain was obtained from a study of cytomegalovirus exposure and HLA in healthy donors. Study findings and constraints: A later analysis reportedly identified an Asian-associated ancestry cluster as carrying fewer N-insertions than the approximately 640-donor mean.

Only a few counts were recorded for this clone. Its antigen is not known. Trimming cost V 4 bases and J 7 bases, with 20 bases left between them. This CDR3 has 16 amino acids. Germline CDR1 and CDR2: SNHLY and FYNNEI. The PCR was carried out with 60 Vbeta primers and 13 Jbeta primers. The assay was immunoSEQ multiplex PCR, and TCRdb's table has in-frame clones only and misses some. The sample holds roughly 88,000 clones; approximately 80% are singletons and the top ten take 4% to 5.5%. The sample was PBMCs. This sequence was found in a man aged 25 to 40 in good health and CMV-seropositive. The chain employs TRBV2 and TRBJ2-4; the D gene is possibly TRBD2 (7 bases). The CDR3 coding sequence is TGTGCCAGCAGTGGAGGCGGCGGGGGCCCACGGAACATTCAGTACTTC. Its translation: CASSGGGGGPRNIQYF.